The sequence of this T cell receptor (beta chain) was determined in a study of beta chain features in type 1 diabetes. Overall study findings and caveats: Among patients with Type 1 diabetes, TCRB CDR3s were moderately but significantly shorter in every one of the four CD4+ subsets.

The J segment lost 2 bases and the V segment lost 5 bases, leaving 4 bases of the junction unmatched. Germline CDR1 is GTSNPN and CDR2 is SVGIG (reference sequence). This CDR3 has 13 amino acids. This clone was seen a handful of times. Its matching antigen is unknown. CD45RO/CCR7/CD25/CD127/CD95/CD27 sorting isolated CD4+ naive, central memory, regulatory and stem cell-like memory cells. Investigators reverse transcribed all isolated RNA, so they sequenced expressed TCRB transcripts. The table came from immunoSEQ multiplex PCR; TCRdb's copy has only in-frame clones and leaves some out. This table holds over 65,000 clones, roughly 30% found once.

Sequenced material: stem cell memory CD4+ T cells from blood. The V and J genes are TRBV30 and TRBJ2-7; 9 nucleotides match TRBD1. The TCR originated in a woman under 30 in good health. The CDR3 here is CAWEGQGAYEQYF. The CDR3 DNA is TGTGCCTGGGAGGGACAGGGCGCCTACGAGCAGTACTTC.